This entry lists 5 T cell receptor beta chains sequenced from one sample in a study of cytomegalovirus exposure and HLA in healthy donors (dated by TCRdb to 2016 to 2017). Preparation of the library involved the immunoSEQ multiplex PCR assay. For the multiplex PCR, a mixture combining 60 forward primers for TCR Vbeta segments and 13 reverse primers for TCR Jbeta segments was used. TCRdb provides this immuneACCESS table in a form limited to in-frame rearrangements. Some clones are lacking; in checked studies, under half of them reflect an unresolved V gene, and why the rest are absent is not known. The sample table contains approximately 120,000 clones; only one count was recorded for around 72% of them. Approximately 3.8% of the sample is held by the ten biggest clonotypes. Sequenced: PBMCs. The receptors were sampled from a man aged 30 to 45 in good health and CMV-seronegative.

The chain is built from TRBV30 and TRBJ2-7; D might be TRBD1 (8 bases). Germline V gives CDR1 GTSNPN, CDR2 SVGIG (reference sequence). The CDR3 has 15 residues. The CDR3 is CALGGGDRPYYEQYF. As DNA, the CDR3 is TGTGCTCTTGGGGGAGGGGACAGGCCTTACTACGAGCAGTACTTC.

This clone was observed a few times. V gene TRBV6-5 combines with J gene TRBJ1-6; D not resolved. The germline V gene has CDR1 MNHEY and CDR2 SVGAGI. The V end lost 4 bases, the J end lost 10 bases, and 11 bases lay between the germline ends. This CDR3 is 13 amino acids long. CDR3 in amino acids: CASSSEVGSPLHF. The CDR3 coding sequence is TGTGCCAGCAGTTCCGAGGTTGGGTCACCCCTCCACTTT.

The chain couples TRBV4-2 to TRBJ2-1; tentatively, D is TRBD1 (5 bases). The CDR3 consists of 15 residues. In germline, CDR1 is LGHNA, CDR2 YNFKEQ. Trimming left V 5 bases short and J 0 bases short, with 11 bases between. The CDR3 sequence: CASSLQESSYNEQFF. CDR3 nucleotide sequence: TGTGCCAGCAGCTTACAGGAGAGCTCCTACAATGAGCAGTTCTTC.

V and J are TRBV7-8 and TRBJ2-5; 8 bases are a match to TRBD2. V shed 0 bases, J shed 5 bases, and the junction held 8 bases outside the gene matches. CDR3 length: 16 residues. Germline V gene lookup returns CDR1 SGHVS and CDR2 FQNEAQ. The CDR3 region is CASSLAPGGPEETQYF. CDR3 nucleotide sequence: TGTGCCAGCAGCTTAGCGCCGGGGGGGCCGGAGGAGACCCAGTACTTC.

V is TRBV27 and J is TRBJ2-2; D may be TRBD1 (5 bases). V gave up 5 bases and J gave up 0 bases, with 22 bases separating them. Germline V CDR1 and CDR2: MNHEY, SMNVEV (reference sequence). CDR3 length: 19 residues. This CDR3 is CASSPRAGRRASNTGELFF. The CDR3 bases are TGTGCCAGCAGTCCCCGGGCAGGGCGCCGAGCCTCGAACACCGGGGAGCTGTTTTTT.